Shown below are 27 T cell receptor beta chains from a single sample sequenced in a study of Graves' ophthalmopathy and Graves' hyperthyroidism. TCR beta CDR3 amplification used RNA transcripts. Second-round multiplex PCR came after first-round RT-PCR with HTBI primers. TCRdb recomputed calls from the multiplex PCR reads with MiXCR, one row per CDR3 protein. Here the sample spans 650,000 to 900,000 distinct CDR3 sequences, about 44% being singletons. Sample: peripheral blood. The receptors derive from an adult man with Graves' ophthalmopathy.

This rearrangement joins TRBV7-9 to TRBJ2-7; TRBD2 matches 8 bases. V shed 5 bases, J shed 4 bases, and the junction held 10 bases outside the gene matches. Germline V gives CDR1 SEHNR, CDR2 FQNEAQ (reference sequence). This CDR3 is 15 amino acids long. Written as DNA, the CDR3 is TGTGCCAGCAGCCAGAGCGATAGCGGGAATTACGAGCAGTACTTC. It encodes CASSQSDSGNYEQYF.

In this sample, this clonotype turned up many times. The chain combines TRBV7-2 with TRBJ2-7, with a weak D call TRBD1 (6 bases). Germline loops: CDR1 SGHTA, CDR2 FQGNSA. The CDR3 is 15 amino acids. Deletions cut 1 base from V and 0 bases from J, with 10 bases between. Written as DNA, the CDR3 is TGTGCCAGCAGCTTAGGGGACATCCCCTCCTACGAGCAGTACTTC. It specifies CASSLGDIPSYEQYF. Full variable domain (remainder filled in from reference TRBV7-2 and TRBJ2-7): GAGVSQSPSNKVTEKGKDVELRCDPISGHTALYWYRQSLGQGLEFLIYFQGNSAPDKSGLPSDRFSAERTGGSVSTLTIQRTQQEDSAVYLCASSLGDIPSYEQYFGPGTRLTVT.

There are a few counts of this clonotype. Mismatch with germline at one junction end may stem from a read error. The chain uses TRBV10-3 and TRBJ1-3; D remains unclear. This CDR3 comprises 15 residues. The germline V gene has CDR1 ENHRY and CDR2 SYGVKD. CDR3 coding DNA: TGTGCCAGCAGTTACGCGACGGACGCTGGAAACACCATATATTTT. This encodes CASSYATDAGNTIYF.

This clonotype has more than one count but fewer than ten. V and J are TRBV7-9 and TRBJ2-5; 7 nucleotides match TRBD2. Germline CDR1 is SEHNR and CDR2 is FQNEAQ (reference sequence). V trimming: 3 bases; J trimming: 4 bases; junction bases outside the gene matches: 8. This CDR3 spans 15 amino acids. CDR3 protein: CASSLVTGGGETQYF. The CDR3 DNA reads TGTGCCAGCAGCTTGGTAACGGGCGGGGGAGAGACCCAGTACTTC. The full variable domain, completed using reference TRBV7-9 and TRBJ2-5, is DTGVSQNPRHKITKRGQNVTFRCDPISEHNRLYWYRQTLGQGPEFLTYFQNEAQLEKSRLLSDRFSAERPKGSFSTLEIQRTEQGDSAMYLCASSLVTGGGETQYFGPGTRLLVL.

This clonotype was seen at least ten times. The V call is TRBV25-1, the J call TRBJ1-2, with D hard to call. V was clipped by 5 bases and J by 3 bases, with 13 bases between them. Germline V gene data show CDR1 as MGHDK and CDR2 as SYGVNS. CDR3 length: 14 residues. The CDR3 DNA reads TGTGCCAGCAGTTCCTGGGAGGGCTACTATGGCTACACCTTC. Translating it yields CASSSWEGYYGYTF.

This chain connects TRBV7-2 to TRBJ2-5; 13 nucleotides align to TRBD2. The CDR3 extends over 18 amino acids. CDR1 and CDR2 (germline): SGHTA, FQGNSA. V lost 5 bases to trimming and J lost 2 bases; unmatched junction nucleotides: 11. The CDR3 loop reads CASSKLHWGLAGQETQYF. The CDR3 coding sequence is TGTGCCAGCAGCAAGCTACATTGGGGACTAGCGGGACAAGAGACCCAGTACTTC.

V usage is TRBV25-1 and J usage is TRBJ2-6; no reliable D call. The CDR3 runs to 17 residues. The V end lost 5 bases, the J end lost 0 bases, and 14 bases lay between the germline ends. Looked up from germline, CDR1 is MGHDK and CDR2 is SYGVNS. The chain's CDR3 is CASSYQHSSSGANVLTF. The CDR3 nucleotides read TGTGCCAGCAGTTATCAGCACAGCTCCTCTGGGGCCAACGTCCTGACTTTC.

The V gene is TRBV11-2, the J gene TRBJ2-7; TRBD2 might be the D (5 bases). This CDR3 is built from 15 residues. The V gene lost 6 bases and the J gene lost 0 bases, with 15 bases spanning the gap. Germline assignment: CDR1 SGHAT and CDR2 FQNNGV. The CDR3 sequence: CASSARGSDSYEQYF. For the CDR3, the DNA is TGTGCCAGCAGTGCGAGAGGGTCGGACTCCTACGAGCAGTACTTC.

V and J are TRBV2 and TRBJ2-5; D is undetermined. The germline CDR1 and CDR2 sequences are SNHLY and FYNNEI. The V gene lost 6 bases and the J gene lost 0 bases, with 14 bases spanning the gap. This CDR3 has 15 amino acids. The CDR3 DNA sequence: TGTGCCAGCAGCCTCAGCAGACAATACCAAGAGACCCAGTACTTC. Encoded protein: CASSLSRQYQETQYF.

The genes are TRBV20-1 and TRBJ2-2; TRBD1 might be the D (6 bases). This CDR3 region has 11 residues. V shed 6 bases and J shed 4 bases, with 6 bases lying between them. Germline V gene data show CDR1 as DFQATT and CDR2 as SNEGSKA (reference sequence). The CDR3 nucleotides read TGCAGTGCGGACAGCACCGGGGAGCTGTTTTTT. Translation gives CSADSTGELFF.

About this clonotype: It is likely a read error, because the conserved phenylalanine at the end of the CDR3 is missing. CDR3 sequence: CASSPQMNTEAFL. DNA of the CDR3: TGTGCCAGCAGCCCACAGATGAACACTGAGGCTTTCCTT. The chain couples TRBV11-2 to TRBJ1-1; D ambiguous. The CDR3 has 13 amino acids. Germline loops: CDR1 SGHAT, CDR2 FQNNGV.

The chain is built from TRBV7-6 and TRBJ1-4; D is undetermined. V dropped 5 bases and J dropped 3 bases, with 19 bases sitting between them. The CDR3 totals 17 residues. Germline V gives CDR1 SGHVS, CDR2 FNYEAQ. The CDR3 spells CASSPQVTGGPNEKLFF. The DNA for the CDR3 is TGTGCCAGCAGCCCTCAAGTCACCGGCGGCCCTAATGAAAAACTGTTTTTT.

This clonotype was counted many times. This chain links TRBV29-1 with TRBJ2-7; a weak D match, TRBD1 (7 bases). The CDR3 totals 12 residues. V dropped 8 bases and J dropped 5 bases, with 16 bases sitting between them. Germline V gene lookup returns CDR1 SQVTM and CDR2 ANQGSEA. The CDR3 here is CSSGQAGHEQYF. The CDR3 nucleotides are TGCAGCTCCGGACAGGCGGGGCACGAGCAGTACTTC.

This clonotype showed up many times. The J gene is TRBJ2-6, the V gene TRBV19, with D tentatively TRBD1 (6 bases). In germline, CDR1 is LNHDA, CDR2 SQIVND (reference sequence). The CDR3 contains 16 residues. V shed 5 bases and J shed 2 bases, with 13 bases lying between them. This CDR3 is CASSAQGGPGANVLTF. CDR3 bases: TGTGCCAGTAGTGCACAGGGTGGGCCTGGGGCCAACGTCCTGACTTTC. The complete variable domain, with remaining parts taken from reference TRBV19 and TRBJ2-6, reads DGGITQSPKYLFRKEGQNVTLSCEQNLNHDAMYWYRQDPGQGLRLIYYSQIVNDFQKGDIAEGYSVSREKKESFPLTVTSAQKNPTAFYLCASSAQGGPGANVLTFGAGSRLTVL.

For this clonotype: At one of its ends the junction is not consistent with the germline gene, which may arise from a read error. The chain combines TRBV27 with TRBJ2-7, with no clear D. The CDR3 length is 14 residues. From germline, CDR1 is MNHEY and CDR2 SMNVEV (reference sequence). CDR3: CASSSGRLSYKQYF. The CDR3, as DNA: TGTGCCAGCAGTTCCGGACGGTTATCCTACAAGCAGTACTTC.

The DNA for the CDR3 is TGTGCCAGCAGCGACGAGGCCCTGGACACCTTC. Amino acid sequence: CASSDEALDTF. The J gene is TRBJ1-2, the V gene TRBV25-1; D gene unclear. The germline V gene has CDR1 MGHDK and CDR2 SYGVNS. Trimming removed 6 bases from V and 12 bases from J, with 14 bases in between. There are 11 residues in the CDR3.

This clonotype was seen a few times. Here the CDR3 reads CASSPGQAGETQYF. The CDR3 coding sequence is TGTGCCAGCAGCCCGGGACAGGCTGGAGAGACCCAGTACTTC. The chain couples TRBV6-5 to TRBJ2-5, with 8 bases identical to TRBD1. Germline V gene lookup returns CDR1 MNHEY and CDR2 SVGAGI. This CDR3 spans 14 amino acids. J lost 4 bases, V lost 6 bases, and 7 bases had no gene match.

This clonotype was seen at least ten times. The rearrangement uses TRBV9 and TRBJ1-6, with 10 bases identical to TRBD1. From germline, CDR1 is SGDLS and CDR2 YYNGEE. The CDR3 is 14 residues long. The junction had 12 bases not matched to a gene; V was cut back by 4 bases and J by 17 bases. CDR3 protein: CASSQRQGAFGVHF. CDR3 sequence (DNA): TGTGCCAGCAGCCAGAGACAGGGGGCATTCGGTGTCCACTTT. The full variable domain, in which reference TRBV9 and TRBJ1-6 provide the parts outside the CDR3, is DSGVTQTPKHLITATGQRVTLRCSPRSGDLSVYWYQQSLDQGLQFLIQYYNGEERAKGNILERFSAQQFPDLHSELNLSSLELGDSALYFCASSQRQGAFGVHFGNGTRLTVT.

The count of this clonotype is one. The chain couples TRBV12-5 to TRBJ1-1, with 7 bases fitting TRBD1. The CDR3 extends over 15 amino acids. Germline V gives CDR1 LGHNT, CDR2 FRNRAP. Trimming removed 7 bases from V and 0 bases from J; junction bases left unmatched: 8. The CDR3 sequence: CASAPGQALNTEAFF. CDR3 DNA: TGTGCTAGTGCCCCCGGACAGGCCTTGAACACTGAAGCTTTCTTT.

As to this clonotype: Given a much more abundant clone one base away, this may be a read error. Written as DNA, the CDR3 is TGTGCCAGCAGTGATTTACTGTGGACCGGGAACACCGGGGAGCTGTTTTTT. Encoded protein: CASSDLLWTGNTGELFF. The V call is TRBV25-1, the J call TRBJ2-2; D unresolved. V lost 3 bases and J 1 base, leaving 15 bases between the germline ends. CDR3 length: 17 amino acids. The germline CDR1 and CDR2 sequences are MGHDK and SYGVNS.

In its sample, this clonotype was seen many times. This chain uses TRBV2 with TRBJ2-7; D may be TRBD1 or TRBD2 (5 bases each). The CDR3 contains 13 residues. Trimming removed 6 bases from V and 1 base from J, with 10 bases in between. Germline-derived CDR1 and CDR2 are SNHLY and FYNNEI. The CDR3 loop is CASSSEGSYEQYF. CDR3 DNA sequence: TGTGCCAGCAGCTCCGAGGGGTCCTACGAGCAGTACTTC.

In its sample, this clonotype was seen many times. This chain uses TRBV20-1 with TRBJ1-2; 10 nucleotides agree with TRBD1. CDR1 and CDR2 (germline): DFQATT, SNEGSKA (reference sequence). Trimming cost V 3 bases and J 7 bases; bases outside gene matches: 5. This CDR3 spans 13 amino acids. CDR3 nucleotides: TGCAGTGCTAGTCCGGGACAGGGGTTTGGCTACACCTTC. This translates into CSASPGQGFGYTF.

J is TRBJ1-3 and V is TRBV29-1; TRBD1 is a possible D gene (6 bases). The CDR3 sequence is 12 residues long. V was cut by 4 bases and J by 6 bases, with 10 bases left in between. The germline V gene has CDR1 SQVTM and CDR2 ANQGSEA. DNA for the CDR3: TGCAGCGTTGTGGCAGGGGAAAACACCATATATTTT. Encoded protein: CSVVAGENTIYF.

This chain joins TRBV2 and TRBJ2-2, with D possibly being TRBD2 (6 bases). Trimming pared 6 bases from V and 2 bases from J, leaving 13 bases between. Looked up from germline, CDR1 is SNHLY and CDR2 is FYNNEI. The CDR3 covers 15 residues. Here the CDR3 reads CASRRAGPNTGELFF. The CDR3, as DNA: TGTGCCAGCAGACGTGCGGGACCAAACACCGGGGAGCTGTTTTTT.

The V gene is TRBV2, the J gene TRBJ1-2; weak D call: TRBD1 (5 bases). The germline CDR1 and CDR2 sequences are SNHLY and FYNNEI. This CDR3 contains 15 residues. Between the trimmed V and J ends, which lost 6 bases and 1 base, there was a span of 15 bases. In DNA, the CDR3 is TGTGCCAGCAGGGCTACAGGCCGGCGTAACTATGGCTACACCTTC. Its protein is CASRATGRRNYGYTF.

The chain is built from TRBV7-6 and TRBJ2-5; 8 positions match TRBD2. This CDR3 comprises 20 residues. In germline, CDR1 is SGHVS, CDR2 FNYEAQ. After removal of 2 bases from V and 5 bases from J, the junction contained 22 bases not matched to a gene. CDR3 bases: TGTGCCAGCAGCTTAAGAGGGACTTGGGAAGCGGGAGTTGGAGGGGAGACCCAGTACTTC. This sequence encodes CASSLRGTWEAGVGGETQYF.

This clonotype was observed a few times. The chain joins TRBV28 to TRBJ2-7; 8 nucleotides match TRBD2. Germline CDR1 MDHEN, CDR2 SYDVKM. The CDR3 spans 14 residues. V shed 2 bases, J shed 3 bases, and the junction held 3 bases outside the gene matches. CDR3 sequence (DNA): TGTGCCAGCAGTTTACTAGCGGGCTACTACGAGCAGTACTTC. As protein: CASSLLAGYYEQYF.